A single sample gave rise to the 27 T cell receptor beta chains below, sequenced in a study of PD-1 blockade in classical Hodgkin lymphoma (dated by TCRdb to the early 2020s). The sample's time point label is to be understood as: cycle 1 day 1 (C1D1), immediately before nivolumab initiation. All trial patients had relapsed after autologous stem cell transplantation, with cohorts A, B and C differing in prior brentuximab vedotin exposure. A Miltenyi CD8+ T cell isolation kit was used for magnetic negative selection to purify CD8+ T cells from thawed PBMCs. Library preparation used the immunoSEQ multiplex PCR assay. Drawn from immuneACCESS, this table holds only the in-frame rearrangements with V and J called that TCRdb kept. Clones are partly lost; checked studies trace under half to an unresolved V gene and leave the rest unexplained. The sample table records about 1,400 clones; nearly 80% of these occur just once. The ten most abundant clones make up over 35% of the sample.

Sequencing used CD8+ T cells from blood, obtained at baseline. Every receptor here comes from a human donor with classical Hodgkin lymphoma.

The J gene is TRBJ1-2, the V gene TRBV19; 8 bases map to TRBD1. Trimming took 6 bases from V and 8 from J; bases not matched to a gene: 14. This CDR3 comprises 15 residues. The V gene's germline CDR1 is LNHDA and CDR2 SQIVND (reference sequence). The CDR3: CASSPYSGGAQGYTF. The CDR3 nucleotides are TGTGCCAGTAGCCCTTATTCAGGGGGCGCTCAGGGCTACACCTTC.

This clone was observed a few times. V usage is TRBV5-4 and J usage is TRBJ2-7; 8 bases are shared with TRBD2. Germline CDR1 SGHNT, CDR2 YYREEE (reference sequence). V gave up 2 bases and J gave up 6 bases; unmatched junction bases: 7. The CDR3 is made up of 14 amino acids. The CDR3 sequence is CASSFGREGPEQYF. CDR3 DNA sequence: TGTGCCAGCAGCTTCGGGAGGGAGGGTCCCGAGCAGTACTTC.

J is TRBJ1-1 and V is TRBV5-1; D is uncertain. V lost 0 bases and J lost 0, with 12 bases in between. The CDR3 sequence is 16 residues long. Germline-derived CDR1 and CDR2 are SGHRS and YFSETQ. The CDR3 nucleotides read TGCGCCAGCAGCTTGGAACCTTGGTCCATGAACACTGAAGCTTTCTTT. Translating gives CASSLEPWSMNTEAFF.

The chain couples TRBV6-1 to TRBJ2-7, with D possibly being TRBD1 (6 bases). The CDR3 runs 13 residues. Looked up from germline, CDR1 is MNHNS and CDR2 is SASEGT. V was pared by 9 bases and J by 0 bases, with 12 bases between. The CDR3 reads CASNDRSSYEQYF. Here the CDR3 DNA reads TGTGCCAGTAACGACAGGAGCTCCTACGAGCAGTACTTC.

The chain uses TRBV11-2 and TRBJ2-7; a weak D match, TRBD1 (5 bases). V was clipped by 5 bases and J by 4 bases, with 27 bases between them. This CDR3 has 18 amino acids. Germline V lookup: CDR1 SGHAT, CDR2 FQNNGV. The CDR3 DNA sequence: TGTGCCAGCAGCCCCATGGGGCTGGGGTGGGGAACCTTATACGAGCAGTACTTC. Translated, it gives CASSPMGLGWGTLYEQYF.

The chain links TRBV7-3 to TRBJ2-1; TRBD2 matches 8 bases. The CDR3 sequence is 19 residues long. V was pared by 1 base and J by 0 bases, with 11 bases of the junction left unmatched. CDR1 SGHTA and CDR2 FQGTGA come from the germline V gene. CDR3 protein: CASSLRASGPPSSYNEQFF. Written as DNA, the CDR3 is TGTGCCAGCAGCTTAAGGGCTAGCGGGCCTCCGAGCTCCTACAATGAGCAGTTCTTC. The complete variable domain, with remaining parts taken from reference TRBV7-3 and TRBJ2-1, reads GAGVSQTPSNKVTEKGKYVELRCDPISGHTALYWYRQSLGQGPEFLIYFQGTGAADDSGLPNDRFFAVRPEGSVSTLKIQRTERGDSAVYLCASSLRASGPPSSYNEQFFGPGTRLTVL.

The chain recombines TRBV6-5 with TRBJ2-4; TRBD2 matches 7 bases. Germline V gene sequence: CDR1 MNHEY, CDR2 SVGAGI. This CDR3 has 12 amino acids. V lost 6 bases to trimming and J lost 15 bases; unmatched junction nucleotides: 11. DNA for the CDR3: TGTGCCAGCAGAAATGGGAGGGCCCTGACGTACTTC. Translated: CASRNGRALTYF.

V usage is TRBV11-3 and J usage is TRBJ2-3; 7 nucleotides agree with TRBD2. The CDR3 is 15 residues long. CDR1 is SGHNT, CDR2 YENEEA, per germline. The trim removed 5 bases at V and 2 bases at J, leaving 7 bases unmatched. CDR3 in DNA: TGTGCCAGCAGCCCGAATGCGGGGGTCACAGATACGCAGTATTTT. Protein sequence: CASSPNAGVTDTQYF.

The chain joins TRBV7-9 to TRBJ1-4; TRBD1 matches at 8 bases. Per the germline V gene, CDR1 is SEHNR and CDR2 is FQNEAQ (reference sequence). The CDR3 length is 13 residues. V shed 5 bases and J 8 bases; nucleotides not matched to a gene: 4. The CDR3 nucleotides read TGTGCCAGCAGCGGACAGGGAAGGGAAAAACTGTTTTTT. Protein: CASSGQGREKLFF.

The CDR3 region is CASSEARTGAGELFF. Here the CDR3 DNA reads TGTGCCAGCAGTGAAGCGCGGACAGGGGCCGGGGAGCTGTTTTTT. The chain uses TRBV6-4 and TRBJ2-2; 9 positions match TRBD1. The CDR3 covers 15 residues. Germline V CDR1 and CDR2: MRHNA, SNTAGT. J lost 6 bases, V lost 3 bases, and 5 bases had no gene match.

The chain links TRBV5-1 to TRBJ1-1; tentatively, D is TRBD1 (6 bases). V was trimmed by 0 bases and J by 3 bases, leaving 12 bases between them. CDR1 is SGHRS and CDR2 is YFSETQ in the germline V gene. This CDR3 has 15 residues. The CDR3 sequence: CASSLVSGADTEAFF. The CDR3 DNA is TGCGCCAGCAGCTTGGTGTCAGGGGCGGACACTGAAGCTTTCTTT.

The chain recombines TRBV30 with TRBJ1-2; D is perhaps TRBD1 (5 bases). CDR1 and CDR2 from the germline V gene are GTSNPN and SVGIG (reference sequence). Trimming cost V 2 bases and J 4 bases, with 11 bases left between them. This CDR3 is built from 13 residues. CDR3 in amino acids: CAWSRSDSYGYTF. CDR3 sequence (DNA): TGTGCCTGGAGTAGATCTGACAGCTATGGCTACACCTTC. Drawing the rest from reference TRBV30 and TRBJ1-2, the complete variable domain is SQTIHQWPATLVQPVGSPLSLECTVEGTSNPNLYWYRQAAGRGLQLLFYSVGIGQISSEVPQNLSASRPQDRQFILSSKKLLLSDSGFYLCAWSRSDSYGYTFGSGTRLTVV.

V and J are TRBV13 and TRBJ2-1; TRBD2 aligns across 8 bases. Germline V gives CDR1 PRHDT, CDR2 FYEKMQ (reference sequence). CDR3 length equals 16 residues. V trimming: 5 bases; J trimming: 5 bases; junction bases outside the gene matches: 11. The chain's CDR3 is CASSPSAGVINNEQFF. CDR3 in DNA: TGTGCCAGCAGCCCATCAGCGGGAGTTATAAACAATGAGCAGTTCTTC.

The CDR3 is CASSVDFGYNEQFF. The CDR3 nucleotides read TGCGCCAGCAGCGTGGACTTTGGCTACAATGAGCAGTTCTTC. The rearrangement joins TRBV5-1 to TRBJ2-1; possibly TRBD2 for D (5 bases). V lost 4 bases and J lost 3, with 11 bases in between. Looked up from germline, CDR1 is SGHRS and CDR2 is YFSETQ. This CDR3 region has 14 residues.

This chain links TRBV9 with TRBJ2-2, with D unclear. The germline gives CDR1 SGDLS, CDR2 YYNGEE. The length of the CDR3 is 13 residues. Trimming cost V 6 bases and J 3 bases, with 9 bases left between them. CDR3 residues: CASTIADTGELFF. The CDR3 DNA reads TGTGCCAGCACCATTGCGGACACCGGGGAGCTGTTTTTT. The full variable domain, with the rest looked up from reference TRBV9 and TRBJ2-2, is DSGVTQTPKHLITATGQRVTLRCSPRSGDLSVYWYQQSLDQGLQFLIQYYNGEERAKGNILERFSAQQFPDLHSELNLSSLELGDSALYFCASTIADTGELFFGEGSRLTVL.

The chain carries TRBV5-1 and TRBJ1-1; weak D call: TRBD1 (6 bases). There are 14 residues in the CDR3. The V end lost 4 bases, the J end lost 6 bases, and 16 bases lay between the germline ends. The germline V gene has CDR1 SGHRS and CDR2 YFSETQ. The CDR3 DNA sequence: TGCGCCAGCAGCGGAAGAAGTGGGGGGCCTGAAGCTTTCTTT. Translating gives CASSGRSGGPEAFF.

Concerning this clone: This specimen includes other DNA sequences encoding the same CDR3. The rearrangement joins TRBV4-1 to TRBJ2-2; 7 positions agree with TRBD1. Germline CDR1 and CDR2: MGHRA and YSYEKL. J gave up 4 bases and V 1 base, and 3 bases lay outside the gene matches. CDR3 length: 15 amino acids. The CDR3: CASSQVGQITGELFF. The CDR3 coding sequence is TGCGCCAGCAGCCAAGTGGGACAGATCACCGGGGAGCTGTTTTTT.

There are a few counts of this clone. The genes are TRBV13 and TRBJ1-2, with D perhaps matching TRBD1 (5 bases). This CDR3 is 16 amino acids long. V was shortened by 5 bases and J by 4 bases, with 20 bases between the two germline ends. Per the germline V gene, CDR1 is PRHDT and CDR2 is FYEKMQ (reference sequence). CDR3 amino acids: CASSTTGTGETYGYTF. In DNA, the CDR3 is TGTGCCAGCAGCACAACCGGGACCGGCGAGACCTATGGCTACACCTTC.

The chain couples TRBV19 to TRBJ2-1, with 9 bases matching TRBD1. Trimming took 3 bases from V and 4 from J; bases not matched to a gene: 4. Germline assignment: CDR1 LNHDA and CDR2 SQIVND (reference sequence). The CDR3 covers 15 residues. In DNA form, the CDR3 reads TGTGCCAGTAGTATTGGGACAGGGATGTACAATGAGCAGTTCTTC. This codes for CASSIGTGMYNEQFF.

J is TRBJ1-4 and V is TRBV28; perhaps TRBD1 as D (6 bases). Trimming took 6 bases from V and 4 from J, leaving 9 bases between them. Germline CDR1 and CDR2: MDHEN and SYDVKM. CDR3 length: 13 amino acids. DNA of the CDR3: TGTGCCAGCAGACAGGGATATAATGAAAAACTGTTTTTT. This codes for CASRQGYNEKLFF.

The chain has TRBV27 and TRBJ1-1, with a tentative D call TRBD1 (5 bases). The germline V gene encodes CDR1 MNHEY and CDR2 SMNVEV (reference sequence). The CDR3 sequence is 11 residues long. V was shortened by 7 bases and J by 7 bases, with 10 bases between the two germline ends. CDR3 in amino acids: CASKTGLEAFF. CDR3 nucleotide sequence: TGTGCCAGCAAAACAGGACTTGAAGCTTTCTTT.

The chain employs TRBV29-1 and TRBJ2-1; D gene ambiguous. Trimming removed 0 bases from V and 4 bases from J, with 16 bases in between. Germline CDR1 is SQVTM and CDR2 is ANQGSEA. The CDR3 loop spans 16 amino acids. The CDR3 sequence: CSVEDPGRTTYNEQFF. The CDR3 bases are TGCAGCGTTGAAGATCCCGGGCGTACAACTTACAATGAGCAGTTCTTC.

This sequence joins TRBV6-1 and TRBJ1-2; 7 nucleotides align to TRBD1. V was pared by 0 bases and J by 8 bases, with 9 bases of the junction left unmatched. Germline loops: CDR1 MNHNS, CDR2 SASEGT. The CDR3 has 15 amino acids. CDR3 residues: CASSEAEGTASGYTF. CDR3 bases: TGTGCCAGCAGTGAAGCGGAAGGGACAGCTTCCGGCTACACCTTC.

The rearrangement joins TRBV27 to TRBJ2-1; D remains ambiguous. V was cut by 6 bases and J by 0 bases, with 18 bases left in between. Germline V gene sequence: CDR1 MNHEY, CDR2 SMNVEV (reference sequence). The CDR3 is 17 amino acids. The chain's CDR3 is CASSHPPRRSSYNEQFF. The CDR3 DNA reads TGTGCCAGCAGCCATCCCCCCCGCCGAAGCTCCTACAATGAGCAGTTCTTC.

This clone showed up just once. This chain connects TRBV11-3 to TRBJ1-1; D is perhaps TRBD1 (5 bases). Trimming shortened V by 4 bases and J by 3 bases, and 9 bases separated the two germline ends. Germline CDR1 reads SGHNT; CDR2 reads YENEEA. The length of the CDR3 is 13 residues. DNA of the CDR3: TGTGCCAGCAGCTGGACAAGACACACTGAAGCTTTCTTT. This sequence encodes CASSWTRHTEAFF.

The rearrangement joins TRBV5-1 to TRBJ1-1; no reliable D call. Germline V gene sequence: CDR1 SGHRS, CDR2 YFSETQ. CDR3 length equals 14 residues. V lost 2 bases to trimming and J lost 13 bases, with 21 bases between them. CDR3 amino acids: CASSLSVGEPEGFF. The DNA for the CDR3 is TGCGCCAGCAGCTTAAGTGTTGGAGAGCCCGAGGGTTTCTTT.

The V call is TRBV30, the J call TRBJ2-7; no reliable D call. This CDR3 is 12 amino acids long. Trimming removed 5 bases from V and 5 bases from J, with 13 bases in between. Germline-derived CDR1 and CDR2 are GTSNPN and SVGIG (reference sequence). CDR3 in amino acids: CAWGPGLNEQYF. The CDR3 DNA sequence: TGTGCCTGGGGGCCGGGTTTGAACGAGCAGTACTTC.